These 9 T cell receptor beta chains came from one sample sequenced in a study of T cells after yellow fever vaccination. TCRdb re-called the 5' RACE reads with MiXCR, one entry per CDR3 protein. The sample shows approximately 550,000 distinct CDR3 sequences, under 25% of them seen only once. This specimen was PBMCs, taken 15 days after the yellow fever booster vaccination. All receptors come from a man aged 25 to 45 who received the YFV17D yellow fever vaccine.

The chain links TRBV29-1 to TRBJ1-1, with TRBD1 identical over 8 bases. The CDR3 totals 15 residues. V lost 7 bases, J lost 1 base, and 11 bases stayed unmatched. The germline V gene encodes CDR1 SQVTM and CDR2 ANQGSEA. DNA of the CDR3: TGCAGCGGGGAGGGACAGGATTGGGGGAACACTGAAGCTTTCTTT. Its translation is CSGEGQDWGNTEAFF.

This clonotype came up a few times. This chain uses TRBV25-1 with TRBJ2-7; 7 bases fit TRBD1. The germline V gene encodes CDR1 MGHDK and CDR2 SYGVNS. CDR3 length: 14 residues. The V and J ends lost 3 bases and 3 bases, in that order; junction bases with no gene match: 5. As DNA, the CDR3 is TGTGCCAGCAGTGAGGGGACAGCCGTCTACGAGCAGTACTTC. Translating gives CASSEGTAVYEQYF.

This clonotype was observed a few times. The chain combines TRBV15 with TRBJ1-5; 9 nucleotides agree with TRBD1. The CDR3 loop spans 17 amino acids. With V trimmed by 5 bases and J by 2 bases, 10 bases remained unmatched. Germline CDR1 and CDR2: LNHNV and YYDKDF (reference sequence). CDR3 DNA sequence: TGTGCCACCAGCTCAGAACTGGGACAGGGAGGCAATCAGCCCCAGCATTTT. This sequence encodes CATSSELGQGGNQPQHF.

This chain links TRBV27 with TRBJ2-2, with a possible D match to TRBD2 (6 bases). This CDR3 comprises 12 residues. Per the germline V gene, CDR1 is MNHEY and CDR2 is SMNVEV (reference sequence). Written as DNA, the CDR3 is TGTGTCGGGGACTTGAACACCGGGGAGCTGTTTTTT. This gives the protein CVGDLNTGELFF.

This clonotype was seen a handful of times. The chain joins TRBV7-8 to TRBJ2-2; 9 bases are a match to TRBD2. This CDR3 has 18 amino acids. The V gene's germline CDR1 is SGHVS and CDR2 FQNEAQ. The junction had 13 bases not matched to a gene; V was cut back by 1 base and J by 7 bases. For the CDR3, the DNA is TGTGCCAGCAGCTTAGGCTTGTGGCGGGAGGGAAAAGGCGGGGAGCTGTTTTTT. Protein product: CASSLGLWREGKGGELFF.

The CDR3, as DNA: TGTGCCAGCAGTACCACGGGGGAGAGTTGGATCGGGGAGCTGTTTTTT. Translation gives CASSTTGESWIGELFF. V gene TRBV27 combines with J gene TRBJ2-2; D possibly corresponds to TRBD2 (6 bases). Germline V gene lookup returns CDR1 MNHEY and CDR2 SMNVEV (reference sequence). V was trimmed by 5 bases and J by 7 bases, leaving 20 bases between them. CDR3 length equals 16 residues.

The chain is built from TRBV12-3 or TRBV12-4 and TRBJ2-5, with D hard to call. The CDR3 length is 14 residues. The V gene lost 5 bases and the J gene lost 4 bases, with 14 bases spanning the gap. The CDR3 sequence: CASSPRIGLETQYF. The CDR3 nucleotides are TGTGCCAGCAGTCCCCGGATAGGGTTAGAGACCCAGTACTTC.

V and J are TRBV6-5 and TRBJ2-2, with 13 bases identical to TRBD2. The germline V gene encodes CDR1 MNHEY and CDR2 SVGAGI. After removal of 2 bases from V and 13 bases from J, the junction contained 1 base not matched to a gene. The CDR3 consists of 13 residues. The DNA of the CDR3 is TGTGCCAGCAGTTACAGACTAGCGGGAGGGCTGTTTTTT. Translating gives CASSYRLAGGLFF.

The genes are TRBV20-1 and TRBJ2-1, with D uncertain. V was shortened by 1 base and J by 6 bases, with 7 bases between the two germline ends. Germline assignment: CDR1 DFQATT and CDR2 SNEGSKA (reference sequence). The CDR3 extends over 12 amino acids. The DNA for the CDR3 is TGCAGTGCTAGAGGTGCGTCCAATGAGCAGTTCTTC. Amino acids: CSARGASNEQFF.